The 6 T cell receptor beta chains listed next were all sequenced from one sample in a study of OX40 agonist ivuxolimab in advanced cancers. Generated by immunoSEQ multiplex PCR, the TCRdb table keeps only in-frame clones and is missing some. This sample yields about 20,000 clones, of which roughly 80% are seen a single time; 24% belongs to the top ten. The material was CD4+ or CD8+ T cells sorted from blood, obtained in a trial of the OX40 agonist ivuxolimab. The receptor set was obtained from an adult with an advanced solid tumor such as melanoma, head and neck, liver or kidney cancer.

CDR3 coding DNA: TGTGCCAGCAGTGACCCTCCGGGGACCACCGAGACCCAGTACTTC. Encoded protein: CASSDPPGTTETQYF. The rearrangement uses TRBV6-4 and TRBJ2-5; possibly TRBD1 or TRBD2 for D (5 bases each). Germline lookup yields CDR1 MRHNA and CDR2 SNTAGT. V was trimmed by 2 bases and J by 5 bases, leaving 15 bases between them. The CDR3 totals 15 residues.

This clone was counted once. The V and J genes are TRBV2 and TRBJ1-1; D is unresolved. This CDR3 has 13 residues. Trimming left V 6 bases short and J 0 bases short, with 8 bases between. The germline gives CDR1 SNHLY, CDR2 FYNNEI. The DNA for the CDR3 is TGTGCCAGCAGATGGGTTGTGAACACTGAAGCTTTCTTT. Translating gives CASRWVVNTEAFF.

V usage is TRBV5-1 and J usage is TRBJ2-5; no definite D call. The CDR3 totals 12 residues. Germline lookup yields CDR1 SGHRS and CDR2 YFSETQ. With 5 bases removed from V and 5 bases from J, the gap between germline ends came to 10 bases. Here the CDR3 DNA reads TGCGCCAGCAGTCCCGTCGGCGAGACCCAGTACTTC. Translation: CASSPVGETQYF. The variable domain in full, with the rest retrieved from reference TRBV5-1 and TRBJ2-5, is KAGVTQTPRYLIKTRGQQVTLSCSPISGHRSVSWYQQTPGQGLQFLFEYFSETQRNKGNFPGRFSGRQFSNSRSEMNVSTLELGDSALYLCASSPVGETQYFGPGTRLLVL.

The rearrangement links TRBV28 to TRBJ1-2, with D uncertain. The CDR3 length is 15 residues. Germline loops: CDR1 MDHEN, CDR2 SYDVKM. Trimming pared 5 bases from V and 3 bases from J, leaving 16 bases between. CDR3 amino acids: CASSRIQSSDYGYTF. The CDR3 DNA reads TGTGCCAGCAGTAGAATTCAGAGCTCGGACTATGGCTACACCTTC.

This clone was seen once. The chain couples TRBV29-1 to TRBJ2-7; 8 bases are shared with TRBD1. Germline V gene sequence: CDR1 SQVTM, CDR2 ANQGSEA. The trim removed 8 bases at V and 0 bases at J, leaving 9 bases unmatched. This CDR3 is built from 14 residues. CDR3 region: CSFTRTGNSYEQYF. The CDR3 nucleotides are TGCAGCTTTACGCGGACAGGGAACTCCTACGAGCAGTACTTC.

The V call is TRBV9, the J call TRBJ1-4; 7 positions match TRBD1. CDR3 length: 15 residues. The V gene end was trimmed by 0 bases and the J gene end by 7 bases; junction bases not matched to a gene: 6. CDR1 is SGDLS and CDR2 is YYNGEE in the germline V gene. The CDR3 DNA is TGTGCCAGCAGCGTAGGAGGACAGGTCCGTGAAAAACTGTTTTTT. It yields the protein CASSVGGQVREKLFF.